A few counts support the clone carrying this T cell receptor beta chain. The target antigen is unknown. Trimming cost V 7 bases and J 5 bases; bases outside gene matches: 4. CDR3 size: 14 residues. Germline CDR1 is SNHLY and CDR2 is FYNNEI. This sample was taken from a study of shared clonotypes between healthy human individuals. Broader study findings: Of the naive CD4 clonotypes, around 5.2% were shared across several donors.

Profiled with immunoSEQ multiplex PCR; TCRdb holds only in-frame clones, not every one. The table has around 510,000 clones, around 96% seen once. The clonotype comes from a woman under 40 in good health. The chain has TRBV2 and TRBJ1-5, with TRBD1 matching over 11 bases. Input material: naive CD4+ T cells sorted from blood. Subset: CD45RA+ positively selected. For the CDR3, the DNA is TGTGCCAGCACGGACAGGGGGCTGTATCAGCCCCAGCATTTT. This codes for CASTDRGLYQPQHF.